Each of the 17 T cell receptor beta chains below was sequenced from the same sample in a study of blood T cell repertoires in COVID-19. Here immunoSEQ multiplex PCR was the method, and the copy in TCRdb shows in-frame clones only, minus some. The data hold approximately 150,000 clones, with 65% to 85% observed a single time. Sequenced: PBMCs or T cells enriched from blood (not recorded which). All receptors come from a man between 65 and 85 years old who had been exposed to COVID-19.

This chain uses TRBV6-2 or TRBV6-3 with TRBJ2-3, with 9 bases fitting TRBD1. Germline values: CDR1 MNHEY, CDR2 SVGEGT. This CDR3 contains 14 residues. V was clipped by 4 bases and J by 4 bases; unmatched bases: 3. Written as DNA, the CDR3 is TGTGCCAGCAGTTTACAGGGGGCTTCAGATACGCAGTATTTT. Translating gives CASSLQGASDTQYF.

The gene calls are TRBV6-5 and TRBJ1-3; D ambiguous. Germline-derived CDR1 and CDR2 are MNHEY and SVGAGI. V was pared by 8 bases and J by 0 bases, with 5 bases between. The CDR3 totals 12 residues. CDR3 in amino acids: CASGLSGNTIYF. In DNA, the CDR3 is TGTGCCAGCGGACTCTCTGGAAACACCATATATTTT.

The chain couples TRBV29-1 to TRBJ1-2; 7 nucleotides agree with TRBD1. The CDR3 is 14 residues long. Unmatched junction bases numbered 11, after V lost 7 bases and J lost 3 bases. Germline V gene data show CDR1 as SQVTM and CDR2 as ANQGSEA. CDR3 nucleotides: TGCAGCGCCCTCACCGGGACAGCGTACTATGGCTACACCTTC. It specifies CSALTGTAYYGYTF.

The V and J genes are TRBV28 and TRBJ2-1; 8 nucleotides line up with TRBD2. The CDR3 covers 15 residues. CDR1 is MDHEN, CDR2 SYDVKM, per germline. V shed 7 bases, J shed 6 bases, and the junction held 11 bases outside the gene matches. The CDR3 DNA sequence: TGTGCCAGCACCCCAAGCGGGAGCGGAGTCAATGAGCAGTTCTTC. This codes for CASTPSGSGVNEQFF.

This chain connects TRBV19 to TRBJ2-1; 11 nucleotides line up with TRBD1. Germline V gene lookup returns CDR1 LNHDA and CDR2 SQIVND (reference sequence). V trimming: 6 bases; J trimming: 5 bases; junction bases outside the gene matches: 6. This CDR3 region has 15 residues. CDR3 residues: CASRSGQGGHNEQFF. The CDR3 DNA sequence: TGTGCCAGTAGATCGGGACAGGGGGGTCACAATGAGCAGTTCTTC.

This clone was seen a handful of times. The rearrangement links TRBV30 to TRBJ1-4; 9 bases fit TRBD1. Unmatched junction bases numbered 8, after V lost 5 bases and J lost 7 bases. CDR3 length: 14 residues. Germline V CDR1 and CDR2: GTSNPN, SVGIG (reference sequence). The CDR3 region is CAWGIPGQGEKLFF. The CDR3 bases are TGTGCCTGGGGGATCCCGGGACAGGGTGAAAAACTGTTTTTT.

The chain links TRBV20-1 to TRBJ1-1; 8 bases match TRBD1. From germline, CDR1 is DFQATT and CDR2 SNEGSKA (reference sequence). The V and J ends lost 5 bases and 1 base, in that order; junction bases with no gene match: 6. The CDR3 runs 14 residues. CDR3 region: CSARDRGQNTEAFF. The CDR3 DNA follows: TGCAGTGCTCGTGACAGGGGCCAGAACACTGAAGCTTTCTTT.

This clone was seen only once. V and J are TRBV6-5 and TRBJ2-5, with 7 bases that match TRBD2. The CDR3 is 16 residues long. The J segment lost 5 bases and the V segment lost 0 bases, leaving 9 bases of the junction unmatched. Looked up from germline, CDR1 is MNHEY and CDR2 is SVGAGI. The CDR3 DNA reads TGTGCCAGCAGTTACTCGCTGTGGGGGGGAGGCGAGACCCAGTACTTC. It encodes CASSYSLWGGGETQYF.

J is TRBJ1-2 and V is TRBV6-5, with 7 nucleotides matching TRBD1. Unmatched junction bases numbered 5, after V lost 2 bases and J lost 2 bases. CDR3 size: 15 residues. Germline CDR1 reads MNHEY; CDR2 reads SVGAGI. The DNA for the CDR3 is TGTGCCAGCAGTTACCCACAGGGGCGAAACTATGGCTACACCTTC. Amino acids: CASSYPQGRNYGYTF.

This chain joins TRBV6-6 and TRBJ1-5; perhaps TRBD1 as D (5 bases). This CDR3 is 15 amino acids long. The V end lost 3 bases, the J end lost 2 bases, and 11 bases lay between the germline ends. The germline V gene encodes CDR1 MNHNY and CDR2 SVGAGI (reference sequence). The CDR3 sequence is CASSYVQQGNQPQHF. CDR3 nucleotides: TGTGCCAGCAGTTATGTACAACAGGGCAATCAGCCCCAGCATTTT.

The chain links TRBV27 to TRBJ2-7; 7 nucleotides align to TRBD2. This CDR3 comprises 14 residues. V was pared by 5 bases and J by 2 bases, with 6 bases of the junction left unmatched. The germline CDR1 and CDR2 sequences are MNHEY and SMNVEV (reference sequence). CDR3 sequence (DNA): TGTGCCAGCAGTAAATCTAGCGGTCCCTACGAGCAGTACTTC. This sequence encodes CASSKSSGPYEQYF.

The V and J genes are TRBV19 and TRBJ1-4, with D perhaps matching TRBD1 (6 bases). Germline-derived CDR1 and CDR2 are LNHDA and SQIVND (reference sequence). The CDR3 spans 11 residues. The germline V and J ends were trimmed by 6 bases and 9 bases, with 8 bases remaining between them. This CDR3 reads CASSRDKKLFF. The CDR3 DNA is TGTGCCAGTAGCAGGGACAAAAAACTGTTTTTT.

The chain joins TRBV6-2 or TRBV6-3 to TRBJ2-7; D gene unclear. The V end was cut by 5 bases, the J end by 2 bases, with 10 bases between. The length of the CDR3 is 13 residues. CDR1 and CDR2 from the germline V gene are MNHEY and SVGEGT. The CDR3 DNA follows: TGTGCCAGCAGTCCCCTGACTCCCTACGAGCAGTACTTC. It codes for CASSPLTPYEQYF.

The count of this clone is one. The chain is built from TRBV6-6 and TRBJ2-3; 9 nucleotides line up with TRBD2. With V trimmed by 8 bases and J by 3 bases, 12 bases remained unmatched. The CDR3 loop spans 16 amino acids. Germline V gene lookup returns CDR1 MNHNY and CDR2 SVGAGI (reference sequence). DNA of the CDR3: TGTGCCAGCTACTATCCGGCGGGGGGGCAAACAGATACGCAGTATTTT. Translated: CASYYPAGGQTDTQYF.

This clone is deemed large. V usage is TRBV5-1 and J usage is TRBJ2-7; TRBD2 matches at 12 bases. CDR3 length: 16 amino acids. Germline CDR1 SGHRS, CDR2 YFSETQ. J lost 5 bases, V lost 4 bases, and 10 bases had no gene match. The CDR3 here is CASSTLTSGRWDEQYF. In DNA, the CDR3 is TGCGCCAGCAGCACCTTGACTAGCGGGAGATGGGACGAGCAGTACTTC.

The gene calls are TRBV29-1 and TRBJ1-1; D is possibly TRBD1 (5 bases). V lost 8 bases and J lost 1, with 11 bases in between. The CDR3 spans 12 residues. Germline CDR1 and CDR2: SQVTM and ANQGSEA. The DNA of the CDR3 is TGCAGCATCGGAGGGGCGAACACTGAAGCTTTCTTT. Translating it yields CSIGGANTEAFF.

The chain joins TRBV19 to TRBJ2-7, with unresolved D. The germline V gene has CDR1 LNHDA and CDR2 SQIVND (reference sequence). The V end was cut by 1 base, the J end by 2 bases, with 9 bases between. There are 14 residues in the CDR3. DNA of the CDR3: TGTGCCAGTAGTATAGTGAGCCAAACCTACGAGCAGTACTTC. It is translated as CASSIVSQTYEQYF.